The rows below give T cell receptor beta chains drawn from one sample of a study of T cells after yellow fever vaccination. TCRdb reprocessed the 5' RACE reads via MiXCR and lists one record per CDR3 protein. The sample shows under 400,000 distinct CDR3 sequences, roughly an eighth of them seen only once. The sample in question was CD4+ T cells sorted from PBMCs, obtained 15 days after the yellow fever booster vaccination. The source of these receptors is a man younger than 30 who received the YFV17D yellow fever vaccine. Both conserved end residues are part of each CDR3. D genes are given only for firm matches. For some rows the clone size is stated as once, few or many, or as a class when expanded; others skip it.

few	TRBV5-1	TRBJ1-1	.	CASSLAPGNGAFF	TGCGCCAGCAGCTTGGCCCCAGGGAACGGAGCTTTCTTT
.	TRBV18	TRBJ2-5	.	CASSPGSFQETQYF	TGTGCCAGCTCACCAGGCAGCTTTCAAGAGACCCAGTACTTC
.	TRBV5-6	TRBJ2-7	TRBD1	CASSIITGTGPYEQYF	TGTGCCAGCAGCATAATTACCGGGACAGGGCCCTACGAGCAGTACTTC
few	TRBV5-1	TRBJ1-1	TRBD1	CASSVDRGNTEAFF	TGTGCCAGCAGTGTGGACAGGGGGAACACTGAAGCTTTCTTT
.	TRBV20-1	TRBJ2-1	TRBD2	CSATGSGGAHNEQFF	TGCAGTGCTACAGGTAGCGGGGGGGCCCACAATGAGCAGTTCTTC
few	TRBV19	TRBJ2-3	.	CASQWVAGEDTQYF	TGTGCCAGCCAGTGGGTTGCGGGTGAAGATACGCAGTATTTT
.	TRBV7-2	TRBJ2-6	.	CASHLVGVSGANVLTF	TGTGCCAGCCACCTTGTTGGGGTCTCTGGGGCCAACGTCCTGACTTTC
.	TRBV5-1	TRBJ1-2	TRBD1	CASSPQTGSSSDGYTF	TGCGCCAGCAGCCCTCAGACAGGGTCTTCTTCGGATGGCTACACCTTC
many	TRBV4-1	TRBJ1-2	.	CASSQRSRGGREDYTF	TGCGCCAGCAGCCAACGGAGTCGTGGCGGTAGGGAGGACTACACCTTC
.	TRBV7-2	TRBJ2-2	.	CASSTYQGLLTGELFF	TGTGCCAGCAGCACCTACCAGGGACTTCTCACCGGGGAGCTGTTTTTT
.	TRBV2	TRBJ2-5	.	CASSESGPETQYF	TGTGCCAGCAGTGAGTCAGGGCCTGAGACCCAGTACTTC
few	TRBV10-3	TRBJ1-5	.	CAISDSPGYQPQHF	TGTGCCATCAGTGACAGCCCAGGGTATCAGCCCCAGCATTTT
.	TRBV4-3	TRBJ1-6	.	CASSQDKGLGSPLHF	TGCGCCAGCAGCCAAGATAAGGGGCTAGGGTCACCCCTCCACTTT
.	TRBV9	TRBJ1-4	.	CASSASGPRALNEKLFF	TGTGCCAGCAGCGCTTCGGGTCCCAGGGCCCTTAATGAAAAACTGTTTTTT
few	TRBV12-3/TRBV12-4	TRBJ1-2	.	CASSLIAGRTF	TGTGCCAGCAGTTTAATAGCAGGGAGAACCTTC
.	TRBV7-9	TRBJ2-1	TRBD1	CASSPRAGTGSRNEQFF	TGTGCCAGCAGCCCCAGAGCCGGGACAGGGAGTCGCAATGAGCAGTTCTTC
many	TRBV5-4	TRBJ2-3	.	CASSSKQRASTDTQYF	TGTGCCAGCAGCTCCAAACAGCGGGCTAGCACAGATACGCAGTATTTT
few	TRBV20-1	TRBJ1-4	.	CSARVGLNEKLFF	TGCAGTGCTAGAGTGGGACTAAATGAAAAACTGTTTTTT
.	TRBV6-6	TRBJ2-2	TRBD2	CASRLAGGLGELFF	TGTGCCAGCAGACTAGCGGGGGGGCTGGGGGAGCTGTTTTTT
.	TRBV5-1	TRBJ2-5	.	CASSLAWGGSRETQYF	TGCGCCAGCAGCTTGGCCTGGGGGGGCAGCCGGGAGACCCAGTACTTC
many	TRBV7-9	TRBJ1-1	TRBD1	CASSLEQGDTEAFF	TGTGCCAGCAGCCTCGAACAGGGGGACACTGAAGCTTTCTTT
.	TRBV29-1	TRBJ2-5	TRBD1	CSVEDSSGTVPIQETQYF	TGCAGCGTTGAAGATAGTTCCGGGACAGTACCTATCCAAGAGACCCAGTACTTC
few	TRBV20-1	TRBJ2-2	.	CSARRSRGVYTGELFF	TGCAGTGCTAGACGTAGTAGGGGGGTATACACCGGGGAGCTGTTTTTT
few	TRBV4-3	TRBJ1-4	.	CASSQTASSNEKLFF	TGCGCCAGCAGCCAAACGGCTTCGTCTAATGAAAAACTGTTTTTT
.	TRBV7-2	TRBJ1-4	.	CASSSSRATVGELFF	TGTGCCAGCAGCTCATCCCGGGCCACGGTTGGAGAACTGTTTTTT
many	TRBV20-1	TRBJ2-3	.	CSARDTVGRGATDTQYF	TGCAGTGCTAGAGATACAGTGGGGAGAGGGGCCACAGATACGCAGTATTTT